The source of this TCR beta chain is a study of control samples from healthy donors and cancer patients. TCRdb's table, derived via immunoSEQ multiplex PCR, lists solely in-frame clones and lacks some. Its listing shows under 200,000 clones. Trimming shortened V by 1 base and J by 4 bases, and 5 bases separated the two germline ends. CDR3 size: 13 residues. Per the germline V gene, CDR1 is SNHLY and CDR2 is FYNNEI. This sequence originates from a woman aged 25 to 39 in good health. The source material was blood. The chain is built from TRBV2 and TRBJ1-5, with unresolved D. CDR3 DNA: TGTGCCAGCAGTGAAGAGTGGAATCAGCCCCAGCATTTT. Translated, it gives CASSEEWNQPQHF.